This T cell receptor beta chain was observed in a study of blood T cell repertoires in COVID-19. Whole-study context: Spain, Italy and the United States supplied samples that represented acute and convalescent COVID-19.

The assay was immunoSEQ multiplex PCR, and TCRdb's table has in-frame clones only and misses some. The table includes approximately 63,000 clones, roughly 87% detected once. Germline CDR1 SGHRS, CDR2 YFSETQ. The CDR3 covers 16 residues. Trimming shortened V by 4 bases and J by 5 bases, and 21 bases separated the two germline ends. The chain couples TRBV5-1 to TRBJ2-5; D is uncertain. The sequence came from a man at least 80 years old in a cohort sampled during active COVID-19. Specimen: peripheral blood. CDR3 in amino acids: CASSLDPGSAWETQYF. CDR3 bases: TGCGCCAGCAGCCTGGATCCCGGGTCCGCGTGGGAGACCCAGTACTTC.